These 20 T cell receptor beta chains were all obtained from the same sample, sequenced in a study of OX40 agonist ivuxolimab in advanced cancers. The table came from immunoSEQ multiplex PCR; TCRdb's copy has only in-frame clones and leaves some out. Here the sample spans around 75,000 clones, roughly 89% being singletons. The material sequenced was CD4+ or CD8+ T cells sorted from blood, taken in a trial of the OX40 agonist ivuxolimab. The receptors were sampled from an adult with an advanced solid tumor such as melanoma, head and neck, liver or kidney cancer.

This clone was observed a few times. The rearrangement joins TRBV11-2 to TRBJ1-6; D is ambiguous. Trimming shortened V by 7 bases and J by 7 bases, and 8 bases separated the two germline ends. Germline V lookup: CDR1 SGHAT, CDR2 FQNNGV. The CDR3 totals 12 residues. CDR3 loop: CASKGGNSPLHF. CDR3 nucleotide sequence: TGTGCCAGCAAGGGAGGGAATTCACCCCTCCACTTT.

The chain has TRBV11-2 and TRBJ1-2; TRBD1 might be the D (5 bases). The CDR3 extends over 14 amino acids. V gave up 5 bases and J gave up 2 bases, with 12 bases separating them. Germline CDR1 SGHAT, CDR2 FQNNGV. Here the CDR3 reads CASSPMGLNYGYTF. The CDR3 DNA sequence: TGTGCCAGCAGCCCGATGGGACTCAACTATGGCTACACCTTC.

The chain recombines TRBV4-1 with TRBJ2-7; tentative D call: TRBD1 (5 bases). Trimming removed 0 bases from V and 6 bases from J, with 9 bases in between. This CDR3 is 13 amino acids long. The germline CDR1 and CDR2 sequences are MGHRA and YSYEKL. The CDR3 DNA reads as TGCGCCAGCAGCCAAGACAGGGAATCCGAGCAGTACTTC. It translates to CASSQDRESEQYF.

The gene calls are TRBV19 and TRBJ1-1; unclear D gene. There are 14 residues in the CDR3. Deletions cut 5 bases from V and 5 bases from J, with 15 bases between. Germline loops: CDR1 LNHDA, CDR2 SQIVND (reference sequence). CDR3 sequence: CASSGPALGTEAFF. The DNA for the CDR3 is TGTGCCAGTAGTGGTCCAGCGTTGGGAACTGAAGCTTTCTTT.

V and J are TRBV30 and TRBJ2-2; D is undetermined. There are 14 residues in the CDR3. The ends were cut back, 2 bases at V and 6 bases at J, with 13 bases in the middle. CDR1 is GTSNPN, CDR2 SVGIG, per germline (reference sequence). CDR3 amino acids: CAWSSASRAGELFF. As DNA, the CDR3 is TGTGCCTGGAGTTCGGCATCGCGCGCCGGGGAGCTGTTTTTT.

The sample holds one count of this clone. The V call is TRBV10-1, the J call TRBJ1-1, with a possible D match to TRBD1 (5 bases). CDR3 length: 16 residues. Germline values: CDR1 WNHNN, CDR2 SYGVQD (reference sequence). With 3 bases removed from V and 1 base from J, the gap between germline ends came to 15 bases. The CDR3 DNA follows: TGCGCCAGCAGTGAAGGTCCGGGACGGACGAACACTGAAGCTTTCTTT. This gives the protein CASSEGPGRTNTEAFF.

This clone was detected only a few times. V is TRBV9 and J is TRBJ1-5; D uncertain. V was trimmed by 0 bases and J by 2 bases, leaving 9 bases between them. The CDR3 sequence is 15 residues long. Germline V lookup: CDR1 SGDLS, CDR2 YYNGEE. This CDR3 is CASSVGPLGNQPQHF. The CDR3 DNA is TGTGCCAGCAGCGTAGGGCCCCTGGGCAATCAGCCCCAGCATTTT.

The chain carries TRBV4-1 and TRBJ2-1, with D uncertain. The CDR3 is 12 residues long. V lost 4 bases and J lost 9, with 10 bases in between. Germline V gives CDR1 MGHRA, CDR2 YSYEKL. The CDR3 DNA reads TGCGCCAGCAGCCCGTGGACGGGTGAGCAGTTCTTC. Amino acids: CASSPWTGEQFF.

The CDR3 sequence: CASSLWGEGETQYF. CDR3 in DNA: TGTGCCAGCAGCTTATGGGGGGAGGGGGAGACCCAGTACTTC. This chain links TRBV11-3 with TRBJ2-5, with 7 bases identical to TRBD2. Germline-derived CDR1 and CDR2 are SGHNT and YENEEA. This CDR3 contains 14 residues. V was pared by 2 bases and J by 5 bases, with 5 bases of the junction left unmatched.

CDR3 bases: TGCGCCAGCAGCTTCAGGGACCCGGGGTCAAGCACTGAAGCTTTCTTT. This codes for CASSFRDPGSSTEAFF. The chain couples TRBV5-1 to TRBJ1-1; D might be TRBD1 (5 bases). Between the trimmed V and J ends, which lost 2 bases and 4 bases, there was a span of 18 bases. In germline, CDR1 is SGHRS, CDR2 YFSETQ. The CDR3 has 16 amino acids. Supplemented by reference TRBV5-1 and TRBJ1-1, the full variable domain reads KAGVTQTPRYLIKTRGQQVTLSCSPISGHRSVSWYQQTPGQGLQFLFEYFSETQRNKGNFPGRFSGRQFSNSRSEMNVSTLELGDSALYLCASSFRDPGSSTEAFFGQGTRLTVV.

In DNA, the CDR3 is TGTGCCAGCAGCTTGCAGCTCGACTCCTATGGCTACACCTTC. It is translated as CASSLQLDSYGYTF. This chain joins TRBV5-4 and TRBJ1-2; D gene unclear. CDR1 and CDR2 from the germline V gene are SGHNT and YYREEE (reference sequence). This CDR3 comprises 14 residues. Deletions cut 1 base from V and 4 bases from J, with 11 bases between.

V and J are TRBV10-2 and TRBJ1-1, with D uncertain. Trimming cost V 9 bases and J 1 base, with 12 bases left between them. Germline V lookup: CDR1 WSHSY, CDR2 SAAADI. The CDR3 extends over 13 amino acids. The CDR3 protein is CASRSPGNTEAFF. As DNA, the CDR3 is TGCGCCAGTAGAAGTCCAGGGAACACTGAAGCTTTCTTT.

This chain links TRBV5-6 with TRBJ1-5; D is ambiguous. Germline V gene lookup returns CDR1 SGHDT and CDR2 YYEEEE. V was shortened by 1 base and J by 3 bases, with 8 bases between the two germline ends. The CDR3 is made up of 14 amino acids. The CDR3 spells CASSLHGFNQPQHF. CDR3 coding DNA: TGTGCCAGCAGCTTGCACGGATTCAATCAGCCCCAGCATTTT.

This rearrangement joins TRBV19 to TRBJ2-7; D unclear. The CDR3 covers 13 residues. Germline loops: CDR1 LNHDA, CDR2 SQIVND (reference sequence). V lost 6 bases to trimming and J lost 2 bases, with 11 bases between them. The CDR3, as DNA: TGTGCCAGTAGGAAAAGCATGGCCTACGAGCAGTACTTC. Its protein product is CASRKSMAYEQYF.

The chain couples TRBV6-1 to TRBJ1-1, with no clear D. Trimming stripped 2 bases from V and 3 bases from J, with 13 bases between. Germline V gene sequence: CDR1 MNHNS, CDR2 SASEGT. This CDR3 is 15 amino acids long. The chain's CDR3 is CASSERFGEDTEAFF. CDR3 DNA sequence: TGTGCCAGCAGTGAACGATTTGGGGAGGACACTGAAGCTTTCTTT.

This clone appeared a single time. The chain employs TRBV19 and TRBJ2-2; 7 positions match TRBD2. Germline CDR1 reads LNHDA; CDR2 reads SQIVND (reference sequence). This CDR3 contains 14 residues. The ends lost 6 bases at V and 4 bases at J; junction bases unmatched: 5. CDR3: CASRQGGSTGELFF. CDR3 DNA sequence: TGTGCCAGTAGGCAGGGAGGGAGCACCGGGGAGCTGTTTTTT.

The chain links TRBV28 to TRBJ1-1; no clear D gene. The CDR3 sequence is 12 residues long. V lost 8 bases, J lost 4 bases, and 11 bases lay in between. In germline, CDR1 is MDHEN, CDR2 SYDVKM. The CDR3 DNA reads as TGTGCCAGCGGAGAGTCTAGCACTGAAGCTTTCTTT. Translation: CASGESSTEAFF. The full variable domain, its missing parts supplied by reference TRBV28 and TRBJ1-1, is DVKVTQSSRYLVKRTGEKVFLECVQDMDHENMFWYRQDPGLGLRLIYFSYDVKMKEKGDIPEGYSVSREKKERFSLILESASTNQTSMYLCASGESSTEAFFGQGTRLTVV.

The chain has TRBV5-1 and TRBJ1-2, with D maybe TRBD1 (5 bases). Germline assignment: CDR1 SGHRS and CDR2 YFSETQ. The CDR3 loop spans 13 amino acids. V was pared by 7 bases and J by 2 bases, with 12 bases between. The CDR3 DNA is TGCGCCAGCGGCCCGGGGCCGAACTATGGCTACACCTTC. Its protein product is CASGPGPNYGYTF. The whole variable domain, remainder taken from reference TRBV5-1 and TRBJ1-2, is KAGVTQTPRYLIKTRGQQVTLSCSPISGHRSVSWYQQTPGQGLQFLFEYFSETQRNKGNFPGRFSGRQFSNSRSEMNVSTLELGDSALYLCASGPGPNYGYTFGSGTRLTVV.

The J gene is TRBJ1-3, the V gene TRBV30, with D unclear. Per germline, CDR1 GTSNPN and CDR2 SVGIG (reference sequence). The CDR3 spans 14 residues. The V gene lost 0 bases and the J gene lost 3 bases, with 9 bases spanning the gap. The DNA of the CDR3 is TGTGCCTGGAGTGTTTGGGGAGTTGGAAACACCATATATTTT. Translating it yields CAWSVWGVGNTIYF.

V is TRBV5-6 and J is TRBJ2-2; 10 bases line up with TRBD1. The germline V gene has CDR1 SGHDT and CDR2 YYEEEE. The CDR3 runs to 19 residues. The J segment lost 0 bases and the V segment lost 3 bases, leaving 11 bases of the junction unmatched. As DNA, the CDR3 is TGTGCCAGCAGCTGGGTCGTTGGGACAGGGGATTCGAACACCGGGGAGCTGTTTTTT. This sequence encodes CASSWVVGTGDSNTGELFF.